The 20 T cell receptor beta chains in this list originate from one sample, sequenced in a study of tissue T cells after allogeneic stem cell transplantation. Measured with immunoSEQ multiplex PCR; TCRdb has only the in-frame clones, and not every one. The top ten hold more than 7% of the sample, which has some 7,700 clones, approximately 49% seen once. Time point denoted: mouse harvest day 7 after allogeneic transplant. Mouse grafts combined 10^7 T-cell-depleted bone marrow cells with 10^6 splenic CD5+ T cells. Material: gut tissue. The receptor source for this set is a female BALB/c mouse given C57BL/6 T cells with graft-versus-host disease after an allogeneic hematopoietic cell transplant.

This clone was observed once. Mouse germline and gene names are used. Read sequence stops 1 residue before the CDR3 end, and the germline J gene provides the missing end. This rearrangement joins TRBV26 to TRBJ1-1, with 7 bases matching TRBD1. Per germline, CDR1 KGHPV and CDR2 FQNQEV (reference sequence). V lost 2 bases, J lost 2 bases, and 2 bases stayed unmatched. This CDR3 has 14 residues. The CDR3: CASSLDRANTEVFF. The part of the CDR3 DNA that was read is TGTGCCAGCAGTCTGGACAGGGCCAACACAGAAGTCTTC.

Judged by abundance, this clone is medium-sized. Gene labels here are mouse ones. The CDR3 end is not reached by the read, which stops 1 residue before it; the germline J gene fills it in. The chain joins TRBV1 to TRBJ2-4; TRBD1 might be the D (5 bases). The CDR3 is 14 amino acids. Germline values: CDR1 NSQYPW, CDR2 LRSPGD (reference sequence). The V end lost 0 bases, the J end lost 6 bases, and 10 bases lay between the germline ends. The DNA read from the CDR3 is TGCACCTGCAGTGCAGACCCAGGGATGAACACCTTGTAC. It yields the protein CTCSADPGMNTLY. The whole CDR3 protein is CTCSADPGMNTLYF.

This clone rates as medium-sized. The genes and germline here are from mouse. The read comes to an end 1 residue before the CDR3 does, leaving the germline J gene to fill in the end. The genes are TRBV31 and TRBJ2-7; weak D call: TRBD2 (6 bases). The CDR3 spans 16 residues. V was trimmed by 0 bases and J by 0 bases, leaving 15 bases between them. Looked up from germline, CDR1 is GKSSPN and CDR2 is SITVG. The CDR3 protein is CAWSLPGLRSSYEQYF. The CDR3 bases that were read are TGTGCCTGGAGTCTACCGGGACTCAGGAGCTCCTATGAACAGTAC.

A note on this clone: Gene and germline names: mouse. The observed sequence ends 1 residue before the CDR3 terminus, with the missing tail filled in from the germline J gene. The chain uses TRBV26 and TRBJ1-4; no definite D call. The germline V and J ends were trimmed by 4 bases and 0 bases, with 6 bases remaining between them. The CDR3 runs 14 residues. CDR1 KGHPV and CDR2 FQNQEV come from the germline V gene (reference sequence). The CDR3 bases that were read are TGTGCCAGCAGTCCGGGTTTTTCCAACGAAAGATTATTT. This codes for CASSPGFSNERLF. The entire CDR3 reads CASSPGFSNERLFF.

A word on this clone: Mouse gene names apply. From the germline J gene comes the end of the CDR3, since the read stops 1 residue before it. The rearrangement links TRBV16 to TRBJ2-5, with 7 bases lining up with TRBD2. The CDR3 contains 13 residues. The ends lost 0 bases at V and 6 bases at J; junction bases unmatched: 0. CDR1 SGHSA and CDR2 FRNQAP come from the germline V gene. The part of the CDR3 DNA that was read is TGTGCAAGCAGCTTAGACTGGGGGGACACCCAGTAC. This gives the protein CASSLDWGDTQY. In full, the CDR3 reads CASSLDWGDTQYF.

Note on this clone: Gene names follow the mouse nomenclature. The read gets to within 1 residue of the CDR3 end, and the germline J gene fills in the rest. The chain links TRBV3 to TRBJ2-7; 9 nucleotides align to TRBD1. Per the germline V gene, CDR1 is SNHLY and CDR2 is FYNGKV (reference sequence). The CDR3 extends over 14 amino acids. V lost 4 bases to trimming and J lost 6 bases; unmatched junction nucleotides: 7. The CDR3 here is CASSSLQGASEQYF. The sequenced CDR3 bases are TGTGCCAGCAGCTCGTTACAGGGGGCGAGTGAACAGTAC.

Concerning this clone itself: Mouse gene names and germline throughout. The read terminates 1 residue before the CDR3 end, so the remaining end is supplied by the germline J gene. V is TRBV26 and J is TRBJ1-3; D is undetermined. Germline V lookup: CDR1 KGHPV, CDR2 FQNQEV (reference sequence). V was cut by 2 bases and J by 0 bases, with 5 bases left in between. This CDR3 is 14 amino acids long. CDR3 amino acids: CASSLMISGNTLYF. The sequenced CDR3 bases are TGTGCCAGCAGTCTGATGATTTCTGGAAATACGCTCTAT.

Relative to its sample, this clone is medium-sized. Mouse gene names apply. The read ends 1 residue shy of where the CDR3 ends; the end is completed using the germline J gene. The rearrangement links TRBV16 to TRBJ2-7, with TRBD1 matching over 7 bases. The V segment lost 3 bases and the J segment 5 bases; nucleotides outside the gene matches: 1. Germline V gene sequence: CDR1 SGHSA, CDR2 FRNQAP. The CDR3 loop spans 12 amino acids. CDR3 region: CASSFTGDEQYF. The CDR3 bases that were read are TGTGCAAGCAGCTTCACAGGGGATGAACAGTAC.

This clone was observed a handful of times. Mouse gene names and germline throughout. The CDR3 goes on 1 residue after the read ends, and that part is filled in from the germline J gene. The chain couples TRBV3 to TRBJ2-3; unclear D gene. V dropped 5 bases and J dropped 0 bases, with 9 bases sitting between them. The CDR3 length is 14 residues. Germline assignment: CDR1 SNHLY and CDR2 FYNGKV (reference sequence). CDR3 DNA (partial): TGTGCCAGCAGCGGCACAGCTAGTGCAGAAACGCTGTAT. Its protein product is CASSGTASAETLY. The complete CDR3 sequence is CASSGTASAETLYF. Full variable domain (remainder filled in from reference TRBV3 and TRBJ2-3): GPKVLQIPSHQIIDMGQMVTLNCDPVSNHLYFYWYKQILGQQMEFLVNFYNGKVMEKSKLFKDQFSVERPDGSYFTLKIQPTALEDSAVYFCASSGTASAETLYFGSGTRLTVL.

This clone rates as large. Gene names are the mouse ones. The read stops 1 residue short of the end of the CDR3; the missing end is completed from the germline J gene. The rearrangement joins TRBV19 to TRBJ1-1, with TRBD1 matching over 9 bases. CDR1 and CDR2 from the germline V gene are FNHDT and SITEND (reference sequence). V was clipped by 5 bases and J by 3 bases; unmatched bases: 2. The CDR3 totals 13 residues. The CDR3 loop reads CASRRQGDTEVFF. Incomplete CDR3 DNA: TGTGCCAGCAGGCGACAGGGGGACACAGAAGTCTTC.

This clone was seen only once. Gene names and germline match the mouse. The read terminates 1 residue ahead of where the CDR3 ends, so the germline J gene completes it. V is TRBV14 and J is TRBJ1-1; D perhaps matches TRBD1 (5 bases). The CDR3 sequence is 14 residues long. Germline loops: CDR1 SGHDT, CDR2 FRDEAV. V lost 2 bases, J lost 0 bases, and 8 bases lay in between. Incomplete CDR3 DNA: TGTGCCAGCAGTTTGGGGGGACCAAACACAGAAGTCTTC. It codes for CASSLGGPNTEVF. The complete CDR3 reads CASSLGGPNTEVFF.

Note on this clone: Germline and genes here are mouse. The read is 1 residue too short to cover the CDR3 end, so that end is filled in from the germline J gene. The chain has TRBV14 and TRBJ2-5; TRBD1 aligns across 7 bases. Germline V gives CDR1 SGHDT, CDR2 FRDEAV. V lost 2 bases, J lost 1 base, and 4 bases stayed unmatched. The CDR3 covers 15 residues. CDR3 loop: CASSFPTGDQDTQYF. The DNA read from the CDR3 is TGTGCCAGCAGTTTTCCAACAGGGGACCAAGACACCCAGTAC.

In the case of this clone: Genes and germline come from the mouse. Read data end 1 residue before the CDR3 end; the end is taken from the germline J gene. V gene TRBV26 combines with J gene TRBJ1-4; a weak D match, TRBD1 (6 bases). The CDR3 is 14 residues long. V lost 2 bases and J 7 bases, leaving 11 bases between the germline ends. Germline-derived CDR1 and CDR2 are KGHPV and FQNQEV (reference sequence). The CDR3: CASSLGGRSERLFF. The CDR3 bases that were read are TGTGCCAGCAGTCTGGGGGGGCGCAGCGAAAGATTATTT.

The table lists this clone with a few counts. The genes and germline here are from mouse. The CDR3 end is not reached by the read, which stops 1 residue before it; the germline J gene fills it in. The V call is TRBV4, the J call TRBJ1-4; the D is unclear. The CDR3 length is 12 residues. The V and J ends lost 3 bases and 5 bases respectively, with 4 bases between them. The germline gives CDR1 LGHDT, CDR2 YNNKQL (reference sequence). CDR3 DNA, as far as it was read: TGTGCCAGCAGCTACAAGAACGAAAGATTATTT. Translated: CASSYKNERLF. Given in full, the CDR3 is CASSYKNERLFF.

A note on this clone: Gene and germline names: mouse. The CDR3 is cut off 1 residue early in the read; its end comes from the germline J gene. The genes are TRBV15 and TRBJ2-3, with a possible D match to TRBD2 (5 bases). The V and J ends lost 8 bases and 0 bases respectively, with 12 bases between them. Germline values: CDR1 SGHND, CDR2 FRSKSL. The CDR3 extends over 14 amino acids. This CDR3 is CASGSGSSAETLYF. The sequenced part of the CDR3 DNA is TGTGCCAGCGGTTCTGGGTCTAGTGCAGAAACGCTGTAT.

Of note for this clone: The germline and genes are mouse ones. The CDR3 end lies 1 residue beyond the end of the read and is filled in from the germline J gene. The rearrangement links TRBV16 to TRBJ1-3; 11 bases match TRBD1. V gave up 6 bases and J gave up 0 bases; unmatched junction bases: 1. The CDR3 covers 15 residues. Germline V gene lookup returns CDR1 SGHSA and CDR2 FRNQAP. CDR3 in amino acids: CASRGTGGSGNTLYF. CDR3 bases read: TGTGCAAGCAGGGGGACAGGGGGTTCTGGAAATACGCTCTAT.

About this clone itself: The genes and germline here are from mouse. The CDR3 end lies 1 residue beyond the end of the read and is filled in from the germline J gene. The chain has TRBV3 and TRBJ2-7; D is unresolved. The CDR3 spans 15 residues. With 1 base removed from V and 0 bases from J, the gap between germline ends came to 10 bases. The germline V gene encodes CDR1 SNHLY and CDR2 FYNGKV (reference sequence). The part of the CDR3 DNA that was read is TGTGCCAGCAGCTTAGAACGAGGGAGCTCCTATGAACAGTAC. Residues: CASSLERGSSYEQY. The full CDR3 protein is CASSLERGSSYEQYF.

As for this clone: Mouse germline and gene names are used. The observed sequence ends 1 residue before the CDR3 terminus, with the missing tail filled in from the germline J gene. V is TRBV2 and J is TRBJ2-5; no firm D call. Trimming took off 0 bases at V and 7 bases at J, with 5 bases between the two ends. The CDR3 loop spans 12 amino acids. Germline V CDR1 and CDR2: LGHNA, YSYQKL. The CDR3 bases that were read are TGTGCCAGCAGCCAAGAGAGGAACACCCAGTAC. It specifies CASSQERNTQY. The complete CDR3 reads CASSQERNTQYF.

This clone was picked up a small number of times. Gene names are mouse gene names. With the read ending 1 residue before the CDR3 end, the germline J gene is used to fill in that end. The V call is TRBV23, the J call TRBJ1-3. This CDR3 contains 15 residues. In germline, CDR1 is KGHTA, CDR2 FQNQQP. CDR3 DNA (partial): TGCTCCAGCAGTCAATCTGGGACTTCTGGAAATACGCTCTAT. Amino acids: CSSSQSGTSGNTLY. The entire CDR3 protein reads CSSSQSGTSGNTLYF. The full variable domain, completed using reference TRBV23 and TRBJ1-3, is DAAVTQKPRYLIKMKGQEAEMKCIPEKGHTAVFWYQQKQSKELKFLIYFQNQQPLDQIDMVKERFSAVCPSSSLCSLGIRTCEAEDSALYLCSSSQSGTSGNTLYFGEGSRLIVV.

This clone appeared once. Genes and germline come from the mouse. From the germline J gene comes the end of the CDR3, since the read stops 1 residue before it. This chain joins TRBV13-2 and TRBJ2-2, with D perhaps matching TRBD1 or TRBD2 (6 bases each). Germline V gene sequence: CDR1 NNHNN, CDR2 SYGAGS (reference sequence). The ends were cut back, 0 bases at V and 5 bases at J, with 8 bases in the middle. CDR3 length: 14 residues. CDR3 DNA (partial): TGTGCCAGCGGTGATGGGGGGCGAACCGGGCAGCTCTAC. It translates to CASGDGGRTGQLY. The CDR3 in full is CASGDGGRTGQLYF.